The rows below give T cell receptor beta chains drawn from one sample of a study of T cell repertoires in aging, cancer and after chemotherapy. TCRdb reprocessed the multiplex PCR reads with MiXCR, giving one entry per CDR3 protein. In the table there are about 4,200 distinct CDR3 sequences, about 30% of which are singletons. Sequencing was performed on blood. The receptors were sampled from a human donor with a blood cancer. The conserved cysteine and the conserved F or W are not part of the CDR3 here. The size of a clone is reported for some rows only, either as once, few or many, or as a class for expanded clones.

j_call clone_size v_call cdr3_aa
TRBJ2-7 . TRBV5-1 ASSLRAPGDEQY
TRBJ2-7 medium-sized TRBV6-5 ASSYVQGANYEQY
TRBJ2-7 . TRBV20-1 SARDRGGPYEQY
TRBJ1-1 few TRBV5-4 ASSSADRASTEAF
TRBJ2-3 few TRBV20-1 SARVPNTDTQY
TRBJ1-1 . TRBV19 ASSFTELNTEAF
TRBJ2-3 . TRBV20-1 SARVLAGEVSDTQY
TRBJ2-3 medium-sized TRBV12-3/TRBV12-4 ASNSGGTDTQY
TRBJ2-5 . TRBV15 ATSRDLGKGQETQY
TRBJ2-7 few TRBV27 ASSPSVAGTYEQY
TRBJ2-1 . TRBV7-8 ASRLDRYNEQF
TRBJ2-1 . TRBV20-1 SAPLGQGARGEQF
TRBJ2-2 few TRBV5-5 ASSRGTGKGELF
TRBJ1-4 . TRBV15 ATSRDLRMCEKLF
TRBJ2-5 . TRBV5-4 ASSLGRAGGPSGETQY
TRBJ1-1 . TRBV27 ASSSINRDTEAF
TRBJ2-2 . TRBV28 ASSLRETGELF
TRBJ2-3 . TRBV27 ASSLSISPDTQY
TRBJ2-7 . TRBV10-3 AISQPGQGGYEQY
TRBJ2-4 . TRBV20-1 SARDRLGWGKNIQY
TRBJ1-3 . TRBV5-4 ASSLDAGSSGNTIY
TRBJ2-2 few TRBV11-2 ASSSRTGPGVELF
TRBJ2-1 once TRBV19 ASSLSGTYNEQF
TRBJ2-5 few TRBV12-3/TRBV12-4 ASSLARTSSQETQY
TRBJ2-3 medium-sized TRBV19 ASSVGGRSTDTQY
TRBJ2-3 medium-sized TRBV5-6 ASSLLEGNPIGTDTQY
TRBJ2-5 few TRBV24-1 ATSDLGQGARQETQY
TRBJ2-6 few TRBV6-5 ASGGGVPRVSGANVLT
TRBJ2-1 . TRBV14 ASSQTGFRDEQF
TRBJ1-2 . TRBV10-3 AITDKESGYT
TRBJ1-1 large TRBV6-4 ASRPTPGNTEAF
TRBJ2-7 . TRBV20-1 SAPGTSPYEQY
TRBJ1-3 . TRBV7-2 ASSLVTLGNTIY
. . TRBV6-1 ASSALLAGGGQETQY
TRBJ2-7 medium-sized TRBV6-1 ASSENRRIRKLEQY
TRBJ1-1 . TRBV18 ASLLNGGLENTEAF
TRBJ2-3 few TRBV7-3 ASSSGTSTSTDTQY
TRBJ2-1 . TRBV10-2 ASSHSIEQF